The 8 T cell receptor beta chains below all came from one sample that was sequenced in a study of blood T cells in healthy people across ages. A second roughly 6 to 11 cycle PCR used barcoded and J-beta primers. TCRdb reanalysed the 5' RACE reads using MiXCR and keeps one entry per CDR3 protein. The sample records 450,000 to 700,000 distinct CDR3 sequences, roughly a quarter being singletons. Sequenced material: blood. All receptors come from a woman between 65 and 79 years old in good health.

This clonotype showed up just a few times. This rearrangement joins TRBV7-3 to TRBJ2-5, with TRBD2 matching 8 bases. The trim removed 2 bases at V and 3 bases at J, leaving 8 bases unmatched. The germline V gene encodes CDR1 SGHTA and CDR2 FQGTGA. The CDR3 totals 16 residues. The CDR3 region has the DNA TGTGCCAGCAGCTTAGCCCCGGGGGGGTCTAAAGAGACCCAGTACTTC. Amino acid sequence: CASSLAPGGSKETQYF.

The genes are TRBV6-2 or TRBV6-3 and TRBJ1-2, with D possibly TRBD1 on 5 matching bases. V was trimmed by 6 bases and J by 5 bases, leaving 16 bases between them. Germline assignment: CDR1 MNHEY and CDR2 SVGEGT. The CDR3 is 14 residues long. CDR3 region: CASRRDTGSYGYTF. The CDR3 bases are TGTGCCAGCAGACGCGACACAGGCAGTTATGGCTACACCTTC.

The chain recombines TRBV7-2 with TRBJ2-1, with 9 positions matching TRBD2. This CDR3 has 17 amino acids. The V gene's germline CDR1 is SGHTA and CDR2 FQGNSA. J was trimmed by 5 bases and V by 1 base; bases with no gene match: 9. CDR3 region: CASSLGGGGGADNEQFF. The CDR3 DNA sequence: TGTGCCAGCAGCTTAGGGGGCGGCGGGGGGGCCGACAATGAGCAGTTCTTC.

This clonotype has only a few counts. No conserved phenylalanine or tryptophan ends this CDR3, so it is likely a read error. The V gene is TRBV6-2 or TRBV6-3, the J gene TRBJ2-2; 9 nucleotides align to TRBD2. Germline CDR1 reads MNHEY; CDR2 reads SVGEGT. The CDR3 is 15 amino acids. V shed 7 bases and J 4 bases; nucleotides not matched to a gene: 7. This CDR3 is CASTQASGTTGELFL. As DNA, the CDR3 is TGTGCCAGCACGCAGGCTAGCGGGACCACCGGGGAGCTGTTTCTT.

The J gene is TRBJ1-5, the V gene TRBV6-1; D not certain. The CDR3 is 15 residues long. V was clipped by 1 base and J by 0 bases, with 7 bases between them. Germline CDR1 MNHNS, CDR2 SASEGT. The CDR3 DNA follows: TGTGCCAGCAGTGAAGGAATCCTTAGCAATCAGCCCCAGCATTTT. Translation gives CASSEGILSNQPQHF.

The V and J genes are TRBV6-1 and TRBJ1-4, with TRBD1 identical over 9 bases. Germline trimming cut 6 bases from V and 1 base from J; bases unmatched to any gene: 9. The length of the CDR3 is 17 residues. Germline lookup yields CDR1 MNHNS and CDR2 SASEGT. The CDR3 sequence: CASRRTGGLRTNEKLFF. CDR3 sequence (DNA): TGTGCCAGCAGACGCACAGGGGGCCTAAGAACTAATGAAAAACTGTTTTTT.

The sample holds a few counts of this clonotype. The chain uses TRBV29-1 and TRBJ2-3; possible D gene TRBD2, 6 bases. V shed 0 bases and J shed 0 bases, with 13 bases lying between them. Germline assignment: CDR1 SQVTM and CDR2 ANQGSEA. The CDR3 sequence is 16 residues long. The CDR3 region is CSVEDRGTFSTDTQYF. CDR3 DNA: TGCAGCGTTGAAGATCGGGGGACTTTTAGCACAGATACGCAGTATTTT.

The CDR3 region has the DNA TGCGCCAGCAGCTTGGGGGACAGTTACTCCTACGAGCAGTACTTC. As protein: CASSLGDSYSYEQYF. This chain joins TRBV5-1 and TRBJ2-7, with 7 nucleotides matching TRBD1. Germline V gene data show CDR1 as SGHRS and CDR2 as YFSETQ. The CDR3 has 15 amino acids. V lost 0 bases to trimming and J lost 0 bases; unmatched junction nucleotides: 3.